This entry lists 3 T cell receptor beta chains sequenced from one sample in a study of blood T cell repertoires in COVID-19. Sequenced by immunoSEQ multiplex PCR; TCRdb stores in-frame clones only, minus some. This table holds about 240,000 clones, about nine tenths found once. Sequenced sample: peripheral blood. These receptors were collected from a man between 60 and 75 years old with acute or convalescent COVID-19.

CDR3 protein: CASSKSTRQGALNTEAFF. The DNA of the CDR3 is TGTGCCAGCAGCAAGTCGACCCGACAGGGGGCCCTGAACACTGAAGCTTTCTTT. This chain joins TRBV21-1 and TRBJ1-1; the table's D call TRBD1 went unverified against the DNA. TRBV21-1 is termed a pseudogene. The CDR3 sequence is 18 residues long.

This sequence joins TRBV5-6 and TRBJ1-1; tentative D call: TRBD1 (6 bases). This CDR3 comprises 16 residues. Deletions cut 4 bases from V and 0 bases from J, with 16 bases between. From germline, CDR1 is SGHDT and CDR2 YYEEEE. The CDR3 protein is CASSRKTGYMNTEAFF. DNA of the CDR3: TGTGCCAGCAGCCGAAAGACAGGCTACATGAACACTGAAGCTTTCTTT.

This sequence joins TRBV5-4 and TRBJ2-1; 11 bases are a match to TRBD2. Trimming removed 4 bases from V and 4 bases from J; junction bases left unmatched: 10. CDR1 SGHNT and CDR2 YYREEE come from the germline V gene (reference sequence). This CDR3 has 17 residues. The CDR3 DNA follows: TGTGCCAGCAGCACCGACCCGGGACTAGCGGCATACAATGAGCAGTTCTTC. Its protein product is CASSTDPGLAAYNEQFF.